This TCR beta chain emerged from a study of T cell responses to AZD1222 COVID-19 vaccine. Assay: immunoSEQ multiplex PCR; the TCRdb copy retains only in-frame clones and omits some. This sample has around 99,000 clones, with approximately 89% found just once. The study, taken as a whole, reports: Spike-spanning, vaccine-associated CD4 TCRs were dominant at 160-218 and 743-854. The donor group comprised mostly white British people and more females; the analysis possibly underestimated clonal diversity. Recipients of two AZD1222 doses showed rising Spike-specific TCR breadth and depth. The repertoires were collected only after the peak T cell response.

Details on this clone: The antigen is not known.

The sequence was obtained from an adult in good health. Sequencing was performed on peripheral blood, taken on day 0 of AZD1222 vaccination.

The CDR3 sequence is CASSRSGGTNTEAFF. In DNA, the CDR3 is TGCGCCAGCAGCCGTTCCGGGGGGACGAACACTGAAGCTTTCTTT. The chain employs TRBV5-1 and TRBJ1-1, with D possibly TRBD1 on 5 matching bases. This CDR3 comprises 15 residues. V was shortened by 4 bases and J by 1 base, with 14 bases between the two germline ends. The germline gives CDR1 SGHRS, CDR2 YFSETQ.